What follows is one TCR beta chain and its context. Its antigen is as yet unknown. The sample comes from a study of vaccination effects on CD4 cells after COVID-19. The wider study: Two convalescent patients provided samples 16 days and one week prevaccination.

Measured with immunoSEQ multiplex PCR; TCRdb has only the in-frame clones, and not every one. This table has approximately 46,000 clones, around 70% appearing once. CD4+ T cell isolation took place after approximately ten days of culture. This CDR3 has 15 amino acids. V was pared by 1 base and J by 1 base, with 8 bases between. Germline assignment: CDR1 SGHNT and CDR2 YENEEA. The receptor's source is a human donor who had a prior SARS-CoV-2 infection. The source material was CD4+ T cells from PBMCs cultured without peptide, sampled before COVID-19 vaccination. The chain is built from TRBV11-3 and TRBJ2-1; D unclear. The CDR3 here is CASSLAGGSYNEQFF. CDR3 DNA sequence: TGTGCCAGCAGCTTAGCGGGTGGGTCCTACAATGAGCAGTTCTTC.